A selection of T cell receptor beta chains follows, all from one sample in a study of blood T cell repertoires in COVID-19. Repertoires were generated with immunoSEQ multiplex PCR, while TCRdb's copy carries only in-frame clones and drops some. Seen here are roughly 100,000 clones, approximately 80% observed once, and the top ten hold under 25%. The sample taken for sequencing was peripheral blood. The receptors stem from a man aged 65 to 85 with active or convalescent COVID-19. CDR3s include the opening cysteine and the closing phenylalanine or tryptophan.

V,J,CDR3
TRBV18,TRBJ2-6,CASSPPAGYGVLTF
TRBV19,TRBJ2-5,CASSFLSGGAGETQYF
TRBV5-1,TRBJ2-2,CASSVDRGNGELFF
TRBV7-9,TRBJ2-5,CASSLLETQYF
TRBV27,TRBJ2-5,CASAKERETMETQYF
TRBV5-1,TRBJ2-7,CASSQDNPLYEQYF
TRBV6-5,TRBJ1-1,CASNIRGKDTEAFF
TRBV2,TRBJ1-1,CASSKERTEAFF
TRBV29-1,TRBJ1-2,CSVELRGAGNYGYTF
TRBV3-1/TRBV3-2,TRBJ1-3,CASSQSGASGNTIYF
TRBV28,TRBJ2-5,CASSLPPDRVYF
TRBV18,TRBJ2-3,CASSPPEWQGAADTQYF
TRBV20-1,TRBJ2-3,CSARISESQYF
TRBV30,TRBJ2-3,CAWDYTDTQYF
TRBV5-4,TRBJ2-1,CASSTPRGSSYNEQFF
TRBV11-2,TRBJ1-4,CASSLTGATNEKLFF
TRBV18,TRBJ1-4,CASSPTGDNEKLFF
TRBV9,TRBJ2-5,CASSMTQGSGETQYF
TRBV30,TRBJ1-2,CAWSGDITHYGYTF
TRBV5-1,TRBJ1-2,CASSTRAGMYGYTF